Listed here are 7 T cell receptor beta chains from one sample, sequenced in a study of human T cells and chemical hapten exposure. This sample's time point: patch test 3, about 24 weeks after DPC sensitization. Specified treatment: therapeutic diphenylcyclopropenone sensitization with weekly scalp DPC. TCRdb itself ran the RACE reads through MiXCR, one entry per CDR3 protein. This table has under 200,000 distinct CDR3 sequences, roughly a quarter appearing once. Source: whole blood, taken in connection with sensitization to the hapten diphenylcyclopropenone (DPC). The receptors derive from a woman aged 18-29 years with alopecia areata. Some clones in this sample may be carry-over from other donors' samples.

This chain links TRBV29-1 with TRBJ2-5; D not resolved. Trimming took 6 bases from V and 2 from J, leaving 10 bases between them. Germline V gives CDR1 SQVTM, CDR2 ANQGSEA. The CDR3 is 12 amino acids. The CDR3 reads CSVIRVQETQYF. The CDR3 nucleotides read TGCAGCGTGATTCGGGTGCAAGAGACCCAGTACTTC.

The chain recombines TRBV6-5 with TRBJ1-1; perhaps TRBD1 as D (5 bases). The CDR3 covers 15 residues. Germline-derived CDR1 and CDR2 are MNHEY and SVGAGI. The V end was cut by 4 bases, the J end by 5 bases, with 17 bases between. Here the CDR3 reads CASSFAGTRGTEAFF. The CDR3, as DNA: TGTGCCAGCAGTTTTGCCGGGACCCGAGGGACTGAAGCTTTCTTT.

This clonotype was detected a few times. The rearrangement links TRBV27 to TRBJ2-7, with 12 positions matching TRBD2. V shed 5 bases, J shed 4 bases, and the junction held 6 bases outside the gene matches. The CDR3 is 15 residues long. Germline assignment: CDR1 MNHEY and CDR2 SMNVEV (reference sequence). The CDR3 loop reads CASSKPSGRGYEQYF. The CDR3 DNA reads TGTGCCAGCAGTAAGCCTAGCGGGAGGGGGTACGAGCAGTACTTC.

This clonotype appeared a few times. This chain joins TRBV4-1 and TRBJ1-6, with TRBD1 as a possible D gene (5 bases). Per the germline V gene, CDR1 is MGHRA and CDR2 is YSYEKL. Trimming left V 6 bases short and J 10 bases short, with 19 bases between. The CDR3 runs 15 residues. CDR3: CASRYGTRESSPLHF. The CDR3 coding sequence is TGCGCCAGCAGATATGGGACCCGGGAGTCCTCACCCCTCCACTTT.

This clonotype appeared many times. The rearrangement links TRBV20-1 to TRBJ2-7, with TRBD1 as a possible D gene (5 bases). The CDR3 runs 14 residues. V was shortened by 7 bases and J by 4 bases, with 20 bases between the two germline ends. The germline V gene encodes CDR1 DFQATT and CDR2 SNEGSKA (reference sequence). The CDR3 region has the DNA TGCAGTGTTCCTAGGCAGGGCACTACATACGAGCAGTACTTC. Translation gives CSVPRQGTTYEQYF.

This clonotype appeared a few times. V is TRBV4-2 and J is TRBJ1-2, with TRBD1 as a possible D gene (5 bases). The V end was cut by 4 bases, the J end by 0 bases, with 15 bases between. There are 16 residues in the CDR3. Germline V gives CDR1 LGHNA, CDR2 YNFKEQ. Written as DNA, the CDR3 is TGTGCCAGCAGCCCTAGAGTGAGACAGTCTAACTATGGCTACACCTTC. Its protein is CASSPRVRQSNYGYTF.

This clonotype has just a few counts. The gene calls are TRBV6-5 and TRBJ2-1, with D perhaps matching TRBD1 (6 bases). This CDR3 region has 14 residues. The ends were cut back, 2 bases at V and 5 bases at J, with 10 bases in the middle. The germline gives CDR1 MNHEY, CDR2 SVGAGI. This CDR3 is CASSYTDSNNEQFF. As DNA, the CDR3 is TGTGCCAGCAGTTACACGGACAGTAACAATGAGCAGTTCTTC.